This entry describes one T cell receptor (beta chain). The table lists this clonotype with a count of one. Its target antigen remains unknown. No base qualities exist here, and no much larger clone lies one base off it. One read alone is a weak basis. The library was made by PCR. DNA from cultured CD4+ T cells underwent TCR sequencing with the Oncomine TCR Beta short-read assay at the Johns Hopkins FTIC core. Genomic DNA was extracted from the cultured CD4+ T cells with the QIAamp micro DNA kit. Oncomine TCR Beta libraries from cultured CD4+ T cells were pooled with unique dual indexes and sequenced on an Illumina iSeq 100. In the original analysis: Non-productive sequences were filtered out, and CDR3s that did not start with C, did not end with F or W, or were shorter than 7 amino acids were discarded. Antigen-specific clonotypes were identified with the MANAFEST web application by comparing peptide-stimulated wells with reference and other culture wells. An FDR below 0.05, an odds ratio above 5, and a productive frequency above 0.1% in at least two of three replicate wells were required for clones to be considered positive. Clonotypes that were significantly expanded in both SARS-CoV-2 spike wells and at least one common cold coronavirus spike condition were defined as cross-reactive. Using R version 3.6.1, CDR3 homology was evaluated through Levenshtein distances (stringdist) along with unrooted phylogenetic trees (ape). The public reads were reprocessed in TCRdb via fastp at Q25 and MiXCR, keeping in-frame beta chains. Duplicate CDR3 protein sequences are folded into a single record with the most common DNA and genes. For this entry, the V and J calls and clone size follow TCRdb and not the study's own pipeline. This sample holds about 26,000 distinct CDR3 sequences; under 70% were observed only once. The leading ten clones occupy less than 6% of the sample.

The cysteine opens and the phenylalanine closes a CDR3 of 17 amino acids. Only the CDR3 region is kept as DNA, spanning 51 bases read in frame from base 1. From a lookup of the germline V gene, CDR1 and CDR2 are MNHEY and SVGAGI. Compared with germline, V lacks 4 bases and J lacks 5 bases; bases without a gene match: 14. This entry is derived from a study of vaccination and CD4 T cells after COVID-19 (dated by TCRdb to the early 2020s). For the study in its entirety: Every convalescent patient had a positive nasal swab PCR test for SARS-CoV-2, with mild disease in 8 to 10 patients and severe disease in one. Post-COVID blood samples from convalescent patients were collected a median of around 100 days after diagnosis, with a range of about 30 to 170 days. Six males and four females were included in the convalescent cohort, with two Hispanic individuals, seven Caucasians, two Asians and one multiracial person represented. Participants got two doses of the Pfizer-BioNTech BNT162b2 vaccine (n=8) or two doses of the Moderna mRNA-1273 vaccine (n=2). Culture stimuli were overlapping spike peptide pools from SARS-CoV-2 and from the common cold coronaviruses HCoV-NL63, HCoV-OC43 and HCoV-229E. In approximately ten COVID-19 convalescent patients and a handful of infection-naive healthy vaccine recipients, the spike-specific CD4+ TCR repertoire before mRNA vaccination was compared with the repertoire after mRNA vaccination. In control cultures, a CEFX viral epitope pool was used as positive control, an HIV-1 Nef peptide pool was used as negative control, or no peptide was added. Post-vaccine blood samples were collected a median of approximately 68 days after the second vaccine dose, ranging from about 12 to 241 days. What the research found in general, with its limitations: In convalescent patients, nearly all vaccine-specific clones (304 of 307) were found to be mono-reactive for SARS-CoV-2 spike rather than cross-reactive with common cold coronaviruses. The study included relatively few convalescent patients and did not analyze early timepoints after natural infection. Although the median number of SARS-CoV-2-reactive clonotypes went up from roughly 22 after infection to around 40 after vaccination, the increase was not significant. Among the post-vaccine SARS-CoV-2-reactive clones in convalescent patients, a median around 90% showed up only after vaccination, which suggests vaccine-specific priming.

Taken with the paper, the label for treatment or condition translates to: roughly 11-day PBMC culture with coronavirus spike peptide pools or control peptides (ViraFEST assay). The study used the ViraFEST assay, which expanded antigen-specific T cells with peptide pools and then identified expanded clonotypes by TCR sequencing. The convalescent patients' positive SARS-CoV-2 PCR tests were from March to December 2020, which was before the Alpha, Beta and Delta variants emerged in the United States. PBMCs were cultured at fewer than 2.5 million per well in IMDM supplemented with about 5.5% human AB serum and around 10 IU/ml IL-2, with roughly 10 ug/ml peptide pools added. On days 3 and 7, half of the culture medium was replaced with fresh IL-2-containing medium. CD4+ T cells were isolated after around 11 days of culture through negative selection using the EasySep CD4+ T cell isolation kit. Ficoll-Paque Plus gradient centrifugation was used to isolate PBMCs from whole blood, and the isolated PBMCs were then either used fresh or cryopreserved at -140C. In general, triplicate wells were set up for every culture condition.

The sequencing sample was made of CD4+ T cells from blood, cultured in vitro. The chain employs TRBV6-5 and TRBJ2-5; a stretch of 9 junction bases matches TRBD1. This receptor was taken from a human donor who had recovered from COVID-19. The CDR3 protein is CASSSRTGQGQLETQYF. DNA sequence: TGTGCCAGCAGTTCTCGAACGGGACAGGGCCAATTGGAGACCCAGTACTTC.